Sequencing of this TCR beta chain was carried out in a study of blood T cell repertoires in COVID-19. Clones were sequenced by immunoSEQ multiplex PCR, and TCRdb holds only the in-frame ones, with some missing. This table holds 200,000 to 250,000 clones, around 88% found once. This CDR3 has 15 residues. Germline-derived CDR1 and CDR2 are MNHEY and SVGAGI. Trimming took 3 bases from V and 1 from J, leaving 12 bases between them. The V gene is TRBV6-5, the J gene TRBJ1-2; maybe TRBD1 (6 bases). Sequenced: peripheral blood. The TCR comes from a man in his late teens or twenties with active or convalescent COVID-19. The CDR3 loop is CASSYGQLLNYGYTF. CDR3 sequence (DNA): TGTGCCAGCAGTTATGGACAGTTACTTAACTATGGCTACACCTTC.